This TCR beta chain was recorded in a study of blood T cell repertoires in COVID-19. This clone is a singleton in its sample. Profiled with immunoSEQ multiplex PCR; TCRdb holds only in-frame clones, not every one. The sample consists of 200,000 to 250,000 clones, 86% of them appearing once. The receptor's source is a woman in her thirties or forties with acute COVID-19. Source material: PBMCs or T cells enriched from blood (not recorded which).

Here the CDR3 reads CASSLVSRGNTEAFF. As DNA, the CDR3 is TGCGCCAGCAGCTTGGTTTCTAGGGGGAACACTGAAGCTTTCTTT. This sequence joins TRBV5-1 and TRBJ1-1; a weak D match, TRBD1 (5 bases). The V gene lost 0 bases and the J gene lost 1 base, with 10 bases spanning the gap. The germline V gene has CDR1 SGHRS and CDR2 YFSETQ. The CDR3 extends over 15 amino acids.